What follows are 18 T cell receptor beta chains derived from one specimen sequenced in a study of blood T cell repertoires in COVID-19. Generated by immunoSEQ multiplex PCR, the TCRdb table keeps only in-frame clones and is missing some. The table records over 80,000 clones, over 75% of them present only once. Input material: peripheral blood. The origin of the receptors is a human donor in a cohort sampled during active COVID-19.

This clone is a singleton in its sample. The chain employs TRBV4-1 and TRBJ2-3, with 7 bases aligning to TRBD2. The V gene's germline CDR1 is MGHRA and CDR2 YSYEKL. CDR3 length: 14 residues. With V trimmed by 2 bases and J by 4 bases, 3 bases remained unmatched. CDR3 sequence reads: CASSQWDYPDTQYF. The CDR3 region has the DNA TGCGCCAGCAGCCAATGGGACTACCCAGATACGCAGTATTTT.

The chain carries TRBV14 and TRBJ2-7, with 12 bases identical to TRBD1. J gave up 3 bases and V 6 bases, and 12 bases lay outside the gene matches. Germline V gene lookup returns CDR1 SGHDN and CDR2 FVKESK. The CDR3 sequence is 17 residues long. The CDR3 spells CASSLGQGARIGYEQYF. DNA of the CDR3: TGTGCCAGCAGTTTGGGACAGGGGGCGAGAATCGGCTACGAGCAGTACTTC.

The rearrangement links TRBV9 to TRBJ1-6, with D possibly TRBD1 on 6 matching bases. Germline assignment: CDR1 SGDLS and CDR2 YYNGEE. The CDR3 runs 16 residues. V was shortened by 1 base and J by 8 bases, with 16 bases between the two germline ends. CDR3 region: CASSVSRAGVDSPLHF. CDR3 DNA sequence: TGTGCCAGCAGCGTATCCCGAGCAGGGGTTGATTCACCCCTCCACTTT.

J is TRBJ2-3 and V is TRBV10-3, with 15 bases that match TRBD2. With V trimmed by 6 bases and J by 0 bases, 13 bases remained unmatched. The germline V gene has CDR1 ENHRY and CDR2 SYGVKD. The CDR3 consists of 20 residues. The CDR3 region has the DNA TGTGCCATCAGCCCGAGACCCGGGACTAGCGGGAGGACGAGCACAGATACGCAGTATTTT. Protein: CAISPRPGTSGRTSTDTQYF.

The rearrangement uses TRBV20-1 and TRBJ2-5, with D possibly TRBD1 on 6 matching bases. Germline V gene lookup returns CDR1 DFQATT and CDR2 SNEGSKA (reference sequence). The germline V and J ends were trimmed by 6 bases and 4 bases, with 9 bases remaining between them. The CDR3 is 11 amino acids. The CDR3 here is CSAPRGETQYF. CDR3 sequence (DNA): TGCAGTGCCCCCAGGGGAGAGACCCAGTACTTC.

The gene calls are TRBV5-1 and TRBJ2-1, with D perhaps matching TRBD1 (6 bases). There are 15 residues in the CDR3. CDR1 and CDR2 (germline): SGHRS, YFSETQ. V lost 4 bases and J 0 bases, leaving 11 bases between the germline ends. The CDR3 DNA is TGCGCCAGCAGCCCGACAGGTAACTCCTACAATGAGCAGTTCTTC. Amino acid sequence: CASSPTGNSYNEQFF.

This clone turned up a few times. The junction departs from germline at one end; a sequencing error may be responsible. V usage is TRBV7-9 and J usage is TRBJ2-1, with 11 bases lining up with TRBD2. Germline V gives CDR1 SEHNR, CDR2 FQNEAQ (reference sequence). This CDR3 contains 15 residues. This chain's CDR3 is CASSIAGGPGNEQFF. DNA of the CDR3: TGTGCCAGCAGCATAGCGGGAGGGCCGGGAAATGAGCAGTTCTTC.

V usage is TRBV24-1 and J usage is TRBJ2-2, with TRBD1 identical over 10 bases. Germline values: CDR1 KGHDR, CDR2 SFDVKD. V was pared by 10 bases and J by 7 bases, with 11 bases of the junction left unmatched. CDR3 length: 15 amino acids. The CDR3 here is CATKGTGVSSGELFF. CDR3 nucleotide sequence: TGTGCCACTAAGGGGACAGGGGTTTCTAGCGGGGAGCTGTTTTTT.

This sequence joins TRBV9 and TRBJ1-2, with D unresolved. The V end was cut by 3 bases, the J end by 6 bases, with 12 bases between. CDR3 length: 13 amino acids. Germline CDR1 and CDR2: SGDLS and YYNGEE. Written as DNA, the CDR3 is TGTGCCAGCAGCGAGAGCACAGCTAATGGCTACACCTTC. It translates to CASSESTANGYTF.

The CDR3 spells CSVEGRDRNTGELFF. The CDR3 DNA is TGCAGCGTTGAAGGCCGGGACAGGAACACCGGGGAGCTGTTTTTT. This rearrangement joins TRBV29-1 to TRBJ2-2, with 7 bases aligning to TRBD1. The CDR3 extends over 15 amino acids. CDR1 is SQVTM and CDR2 is ANQGSEA in the germline V gene. V dropped 1 base and J dropped 1; count of bases not matched to a gene: 3.

This clone was seen a few times. The V gene is TRBV19, the J gene TRBJ1-1, with TRBD1 identical over 7 bases. Germline CDR1 and CDR2: LNHDA and SQIVND (reference sequence). The trim removed 8 bases at V and 0 bases at J, leaving 3 bases unmatched. The CDR3 runs 13 residues. CDR3 DNA sequence: TGTGCCAGTCGGGACAGAATGAACACTGAAGCTTTCTTT. Translation: CASRDRMNTEAFF.

The V call is TRBV7-2, the J call TRBJ2-7; no reliable D call. The CDR3 is made up of 14 amino acids. V shed 0 bases and J shed 3 bases, with 9 bases lying between them. Per germline, CDR1 SGHTA and CDR2 FQGNSA. CDR3 sequence: CASSLADKIYEQYF. As DNA, the CDR3 is TGTGCCAGCAGCTTAGCAGACAAGATCTACGAGCAGTACTTC.

The chain carries TRBV5-1 and TRBJ1-4; no reliable D call. Germline lookup yields CDR1 SGHRS and CDR2 YFSETQ. This CDR3 region has 13 residues. V lost 7 bases and J 5 bases, leaving 12 bases between the germline ends. The CDR3 here is CASRRMENEKLFF. The CDR3 nucleotides read TGCGCCAGCCGCAGAATGGAGAATGAAAAACTGTTTTTT. Complete variable domain (other parts from reference TRBV5-1 and TRBJ1-4): KAGVTQTPRYLIKTRGQQVTLSCSPISGHRSVSWYQQTPGQGLQFLFEYFSETQRNKGNFPGRFSGRQFSNSRSEMNVSTLELGDSALYLCASRRMENEKLFFGSGTQLSVL.

V gene TRBV2 combines with J gene TRBJ2-1, with 9 bases identical to TRBD1. From germline, CDR1 is SNHLY and CDR2 FYNNEI. CDR3 length: 16 residues. After removal of 2 bases from V and 6 bases from J, the junction contained 8 bases not matched to a gene. CDR3 coding DNA: TGTGCCAGCAGTGAACGCCGGGACAGGGTAGGCAATGAGCAGTTCTTC. Protein product: CASSERRDRVGNEQFF.

This rearrangement joins TRBV7-9 to TRBJ2-3; TRBD1 is a possible D gene (6 bases). This CDR3 is 15 amino acids long. CDR1 is SEHNR, CDR2 FQNEAQ, per germline (reference sequence). Trimming removed 5 bases at V and 6 bases at J, with 18 bases between. CDR3 DNA sequence: TGTGCCAGCAGCCCCAGGGGTCTCGTACCCGATACGCAGTATTTT. Translation: CASSPRGLVPDTQYF.

V is TRBV5-4 and J is TRBJ1-5, with D perhaps matching TRBD1 (5 bases). Germline values: CDR1 SGHNT, CDR2 YYREEE (reference sequence). The V gene lost 8 bases and the J gene lost 7 bases, with 22 bases spanning the gap. The CDR3 has 15 residues. CDR3 sequence: CARQEIERGIQPQHF. The CDR3 DNA is TGTGCCAGACAAGAGATCGAACGGGGGATCCAGCCCCAGCATTTT.

The rearrangement joins TRBV6-2 or TRBV6-3 to TRBJ1-5, with a weak D call TRBD1 (5 bases). Germline loops: CDR1 MNHEY, CDR2 SVGEGT. Trimming took 5 bases from V and 8 from J, leaving 16 bases between them. The CDR3 has 14 residues. The CDR3 here is CASSPHRFLEPQHF. CDR3 coding DNA: TGTGCCAGCAGTCCGCACAGGTTTCTGGAGCCCCAGCATTTT.

This clone was counted a single time. V gene TRBV6-5 combines with J gene TRBJ1-5, with D possibly being TRBD1 (6 bases). V was pared by 6 bases and J by 0 bases, with 12 bases between. The CDR3 consists of 15 residues. Germline V lookup: CDR1 MNHEY, CDR2 SVGAGI. CDR3: CASSPDSYSNQPQHF. The CDR3 region has the DNA TGTGCCAGCAGCCCGGACAGCTATAGCAATCAGCCCCAGCATTTT.